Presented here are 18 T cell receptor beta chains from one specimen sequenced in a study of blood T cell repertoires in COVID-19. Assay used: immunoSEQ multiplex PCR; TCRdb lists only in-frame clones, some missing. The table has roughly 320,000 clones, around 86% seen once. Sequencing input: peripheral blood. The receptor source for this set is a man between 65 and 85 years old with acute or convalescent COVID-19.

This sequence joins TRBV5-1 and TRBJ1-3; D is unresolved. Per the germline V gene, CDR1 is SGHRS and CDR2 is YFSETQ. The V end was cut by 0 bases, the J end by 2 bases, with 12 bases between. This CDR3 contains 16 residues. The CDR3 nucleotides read TGCGCCAGCAGCTTGGCGGACCCGGGAACTGGAAACACCATATATTTT. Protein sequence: CASSLADPGTGNTIYF.

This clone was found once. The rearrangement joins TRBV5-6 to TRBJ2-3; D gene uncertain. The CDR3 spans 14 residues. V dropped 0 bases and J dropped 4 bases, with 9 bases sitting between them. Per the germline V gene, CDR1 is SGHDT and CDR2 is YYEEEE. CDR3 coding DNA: TGTGCCAGCAGCTTGGTAGAGAACCCAGATACGCAGTATTTT. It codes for CASSLVENPDTQYF.

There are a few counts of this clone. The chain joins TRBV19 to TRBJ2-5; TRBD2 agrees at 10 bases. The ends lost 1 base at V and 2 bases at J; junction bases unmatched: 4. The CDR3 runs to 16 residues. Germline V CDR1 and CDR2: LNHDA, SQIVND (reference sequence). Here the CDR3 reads CASSIVLAGAQETQYF. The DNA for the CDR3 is TGTGCCAGTAGTATAGTCCTAGCGGGAGCACAAGAGACCCAGTACTTC.

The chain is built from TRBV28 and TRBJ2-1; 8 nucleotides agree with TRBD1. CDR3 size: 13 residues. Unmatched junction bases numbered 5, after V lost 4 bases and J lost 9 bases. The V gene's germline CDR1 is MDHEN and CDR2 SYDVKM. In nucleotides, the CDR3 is TGTGCCAGCAGTTCTACCGGGACAGGTGAGCAGTTCTTC. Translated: CASSSTGTGEQFF.

CDR3 nucleotide sequence: TGTGCCAGCAGCTCCGGGACAGGGCCTAACTATGGCTACACCTTC. Its translation: CASSSGTGPNYGYTF. The rearrangement joins TRBV13 to TRBJ1-2, with 9 bases that match TRBD1. With 4 bases clipped from V and 0 bases from J, the junction kept 3 bases outside the gene matches. CDR3 length equals 15 residues. Germline-derived CDR1 and CDR2 are PRHDT and FYEKMQ (reference sequence).

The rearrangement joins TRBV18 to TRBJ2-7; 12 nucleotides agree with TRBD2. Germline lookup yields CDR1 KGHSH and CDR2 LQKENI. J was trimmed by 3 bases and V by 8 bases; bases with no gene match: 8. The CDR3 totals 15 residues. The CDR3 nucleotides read TGTGCCAGCGCTACTAGCGGGGGGAAAGACTACGAGCAGTACTTC. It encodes CASATSGGKDYEQYF.

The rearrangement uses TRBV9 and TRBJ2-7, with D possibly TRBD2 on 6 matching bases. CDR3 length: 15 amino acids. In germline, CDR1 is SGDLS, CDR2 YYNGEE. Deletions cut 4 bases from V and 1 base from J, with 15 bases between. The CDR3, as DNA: TGTGCCAGCAGCCCCAGGGCGGGATGGTCCTACGAGCAGTACTTC. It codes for CASSPRAGWSYEQYF.

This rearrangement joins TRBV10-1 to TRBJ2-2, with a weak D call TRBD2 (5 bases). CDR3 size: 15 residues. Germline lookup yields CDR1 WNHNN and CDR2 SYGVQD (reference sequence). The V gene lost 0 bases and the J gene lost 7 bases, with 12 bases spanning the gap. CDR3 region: CASSESIGVGGELFF. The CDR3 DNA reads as TGCGCCAGCAGTGAGTCGATCGGGGTTGGCGGGGAGCTGTTTTTT.

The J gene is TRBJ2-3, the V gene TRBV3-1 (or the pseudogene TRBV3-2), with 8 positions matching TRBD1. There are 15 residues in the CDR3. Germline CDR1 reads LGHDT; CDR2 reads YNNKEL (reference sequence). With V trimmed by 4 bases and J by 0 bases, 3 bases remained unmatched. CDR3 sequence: CASSLRQGSTDTQYF. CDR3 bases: TGTGCCAGCAGCCTCCGACAGGGGAGCACAGATACGCAGTATTTT.

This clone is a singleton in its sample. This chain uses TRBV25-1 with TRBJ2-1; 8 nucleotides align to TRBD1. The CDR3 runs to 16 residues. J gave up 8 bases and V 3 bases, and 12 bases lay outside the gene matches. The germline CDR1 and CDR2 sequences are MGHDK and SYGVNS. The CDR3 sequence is CASSEGKLTGADEQFF. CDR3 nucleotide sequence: TGTGCCAGCAGTGAGGGAAAACTGACAGGGGCGGATGAGCAGTTCTTC.

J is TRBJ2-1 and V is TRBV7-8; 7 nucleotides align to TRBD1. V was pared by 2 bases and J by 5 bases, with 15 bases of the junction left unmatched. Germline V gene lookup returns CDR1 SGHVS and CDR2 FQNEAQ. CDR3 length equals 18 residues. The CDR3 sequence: CASSLIAARTGPDNEQFF. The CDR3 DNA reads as TGTGCCAGCAGCTTAATCGCTGCCCGGACAGGTCCAGACAATGAGCAGTTCTTC. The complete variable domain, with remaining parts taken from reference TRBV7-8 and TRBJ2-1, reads GAGVSQSPRYKVAKRGQDVALRCDPISGHVSLFWYQQALGQGPEFLTYFQNEAQLDKSGLPSDRFFAERPEGSVSTLKIQRTQQEDSAVYLCASSLIAARTGPDNEQFFGPGTRLTVL.

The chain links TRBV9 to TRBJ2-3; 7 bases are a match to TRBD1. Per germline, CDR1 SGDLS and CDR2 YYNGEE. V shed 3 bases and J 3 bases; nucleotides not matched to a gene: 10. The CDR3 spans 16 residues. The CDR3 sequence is CASSAFQGVGTDTQYF. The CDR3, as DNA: TGTGCCAGCAGCGCCTTCCAGGGGGTGGGAACAGATACGCAGTATTTT.

The CDR3 DNA reads TGTGCCAGCAGTTACAGGGCCCCTGGAGGGAACAACTATGGCTACACCTTC. Protein sequence: CASSYRAPGGNNYGYTF. The rearrangement joins TRBV6-2 or TRBV6-3 to TRBJ1-2; D remains unclear. Germline CDR1 MNHEY, CDR2 SVGEGT. The V and J ends lost 2 bases and 2 bases respectively, with 18 bases between them. CDR3 length equals 17 residues.

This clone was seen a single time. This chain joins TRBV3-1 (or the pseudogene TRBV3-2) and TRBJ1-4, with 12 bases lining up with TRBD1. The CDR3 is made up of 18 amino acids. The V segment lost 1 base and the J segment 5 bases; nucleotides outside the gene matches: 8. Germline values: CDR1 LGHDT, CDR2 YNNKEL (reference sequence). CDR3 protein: CASSQVVGQGARNEKLFF. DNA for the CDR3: TGTGCCAGCAGCCAAGTGGTGGGACAGGGGGCGCGGAATGAAAAACTGTTTTTT.

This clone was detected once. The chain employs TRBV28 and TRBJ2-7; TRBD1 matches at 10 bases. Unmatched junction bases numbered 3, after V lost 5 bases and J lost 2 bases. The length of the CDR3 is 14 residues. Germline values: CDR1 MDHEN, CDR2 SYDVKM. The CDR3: CASSRQGATYEQYF. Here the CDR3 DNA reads TGTGCCAGCAGTAGACAGGGGGCGACCTACGAGCAGTACTTC. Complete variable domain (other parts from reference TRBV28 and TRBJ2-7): DVKVTQSSRYLVKRTGEKVFLECVQDMDHENMFWYRQDPGLGLRLIYFSYDVKMKEKGDIPEGYSVSREKKERFSLILESASTNQTSMYLCASSRQGATYEQYFGPGTRLTVT.

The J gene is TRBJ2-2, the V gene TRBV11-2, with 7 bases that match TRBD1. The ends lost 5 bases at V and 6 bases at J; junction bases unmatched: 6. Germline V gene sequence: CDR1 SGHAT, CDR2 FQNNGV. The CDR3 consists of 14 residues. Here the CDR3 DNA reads TGTGCCAGCAGCCTCGACAGGGTCCCCGGGGAGCTGTTTTTT. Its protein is CASSLDRVPGELFF. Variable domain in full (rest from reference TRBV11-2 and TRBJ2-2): EAGVAQSPRYKIIEKRQSVAFWCNPISGHATLYWYQQILGQGPKLLIQFQNNGVVDDSQLPKDRFSAERLKGVDSTLKIQPAKLEDSAVYLCASSLDRVPGELFFGEGSRLTVL.

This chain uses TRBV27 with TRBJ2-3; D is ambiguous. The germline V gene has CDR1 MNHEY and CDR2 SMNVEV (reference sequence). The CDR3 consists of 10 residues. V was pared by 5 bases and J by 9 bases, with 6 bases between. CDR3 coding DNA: TGTGCCAGCAGTCCTCGGACGCAGTATTTT. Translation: CASSPRTQYF.

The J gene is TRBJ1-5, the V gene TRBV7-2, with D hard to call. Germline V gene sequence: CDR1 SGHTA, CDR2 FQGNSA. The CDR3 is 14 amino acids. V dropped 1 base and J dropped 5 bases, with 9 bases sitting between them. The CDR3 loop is CASSLDLRDQPQHF. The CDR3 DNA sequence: TGTGCCAGCAGCTTAGATTTAAGAGATCAGCCCCAGCATTTT.